This T cell receptor beta chain was identified in a study of CD8+ T cells in alopecia areata. Across the study: In an open-label trial, patients got 5 to 10 mg tofacitinib twice daily. The study's findings and limits: Lesional scalp displayed greater clonality than normal scalp, most notably in alopecia totalis/universalis. One nonresponder leaves baseline CD8+ expansion's link to response uncertain.

Isolated RNA was reverse transcribed into cDNA used as the sequencing template. Data came from immunoSEQ multiplex PCR; TCRdb stores just in-frame clones and leaves some out. The sample shows 270,000 or so clones, more than 45% of them seen only once. Worth noting for this clone: What it binds is unknown.

Treatment: oral pan-JAK inhibitor, 5-10 mg twice daily. The sequence derives from a human donor with alopecia areata. The specimen was CD4+ T cells sorted from blood, collected at week 24, from a patient treated with tofacitinib.

This CDR3 reads CATLPTRLAGPYEQYF. CDR3 DNA sequence: TGTGCCACCCTACCTACGAGACTAGCGGGGCCCTACGAGCAGTACTTC. The rearrangement links TRBV28 to TRBJ2-7; 11 nucleotides agree with TRBD2. This CDR3 region has 16 residues. V gave up 10 bases and J gave up 2 bases; unmatched junction bases: 13. Germline V gene lookup returns CDR1 MDHEN and CDR2 SYDVKM. The whole variable domain, filled in from reference TRBV28 and TRBJ2-7, reads DVKVTQSSRYLVKRTGEKVFLECVQDMDHENMFWYRQDPGLGLRLIYFSYDVKMKEKGDIPEGYSVSREKKERFSLILESASTNQTSMYLCATLPTRLAGPYEQYFGPGTRLTVT.